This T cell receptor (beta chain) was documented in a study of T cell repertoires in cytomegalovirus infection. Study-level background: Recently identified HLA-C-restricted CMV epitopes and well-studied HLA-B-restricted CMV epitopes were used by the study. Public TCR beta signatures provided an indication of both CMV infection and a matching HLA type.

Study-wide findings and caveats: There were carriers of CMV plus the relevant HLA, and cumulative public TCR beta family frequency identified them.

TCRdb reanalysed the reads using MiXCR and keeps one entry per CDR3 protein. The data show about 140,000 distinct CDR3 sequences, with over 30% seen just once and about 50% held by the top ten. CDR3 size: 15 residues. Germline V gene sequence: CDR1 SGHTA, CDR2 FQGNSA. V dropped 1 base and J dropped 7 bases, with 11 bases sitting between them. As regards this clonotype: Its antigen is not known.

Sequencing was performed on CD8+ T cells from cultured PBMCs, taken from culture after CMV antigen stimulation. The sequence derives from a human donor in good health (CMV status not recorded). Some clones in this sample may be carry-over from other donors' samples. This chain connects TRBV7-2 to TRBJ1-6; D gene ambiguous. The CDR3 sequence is CASSLVWPENSPLHF. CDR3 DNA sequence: TGTGCCAGCAGCTTAGTTTGGCCCGAAAATTCACCCCTCCACTTT.